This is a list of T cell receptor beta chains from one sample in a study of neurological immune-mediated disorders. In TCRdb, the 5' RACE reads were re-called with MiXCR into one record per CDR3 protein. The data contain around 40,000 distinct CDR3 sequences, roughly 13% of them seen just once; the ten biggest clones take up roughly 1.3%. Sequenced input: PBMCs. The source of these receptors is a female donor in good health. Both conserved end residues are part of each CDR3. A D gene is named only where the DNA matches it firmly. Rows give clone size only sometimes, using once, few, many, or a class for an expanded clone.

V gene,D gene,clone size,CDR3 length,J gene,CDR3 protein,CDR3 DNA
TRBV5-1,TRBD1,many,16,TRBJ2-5,CASSTRTGGAQETQYF,TGCGCCAGCAGCACCCGGACAGGGGGCGCCCAAGAGACCCAGTACTTC
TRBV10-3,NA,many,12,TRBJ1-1,CAIRRPNTEAFF,TGTGCCATCAGACGCCCCAACACTGAAGCTTTCTTT
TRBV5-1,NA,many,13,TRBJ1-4,CASRHPTNEKLFF,TGCGCCAGCAGACATCCAACTAATGAAAAACTGTTTTTT
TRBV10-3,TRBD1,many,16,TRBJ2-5,CAISDWDRGYQETQYF,TGTGCCATCAGTGATTGGGACAGGGGGTACCAAGAGACCCAGTACTTC
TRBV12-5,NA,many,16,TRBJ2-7,CASGLSTRDGAYEQYF,TGTGCTAGTGGTTTGTCGACCCGGGACGGAGCCTACGAGCAGTACTTC
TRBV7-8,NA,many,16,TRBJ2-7,CASSLGWGRRNYEQYF,TGTGCCAGCAGCTTAGGGTGGGGTCGGCGGAACTACGAGCAGTACTTC
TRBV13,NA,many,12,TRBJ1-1,CASSRTGTEAFF,TGTGCCAGCAGCCGCACGGGTACTGAAGCTTTCTTT
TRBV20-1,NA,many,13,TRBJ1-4,CSARDSVGEKLFF,TGCAGTGCTAGGGACAGTGTGGGTGAAAAACTGTTTTTT
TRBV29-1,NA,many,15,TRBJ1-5,CSASEGVWSNQPQHF,TGCAGCGCCTCGGAGGGGGTATGGAGCAATCAGCCCCAGCATTTT
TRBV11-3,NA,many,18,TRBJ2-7,CASSLDYWNLPGSHEQYF,TGTGCCAGCAGCTTAGATTATTGGAATCTACCTGGGTCCCACGAGCAGTACTTC
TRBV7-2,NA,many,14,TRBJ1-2,CASSPQGRSYGYTF,TGTGCCAGCAGCCCCCAAGGACGGAGCTATGGCTACACCTTC
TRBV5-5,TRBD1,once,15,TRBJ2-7,CASSPQGESYYEQYF,TGTGCCAGCAGCCCTCAGGGGGAGAGCTACTACGAGCAGTACTTC
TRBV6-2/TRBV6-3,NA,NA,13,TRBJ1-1,CASSYSENTEAFF,TGTGCCAGCAGTTATTCAGAGAACACTGAAGCTTTCTTT
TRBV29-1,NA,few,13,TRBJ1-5,CSIGQATDQPQHF,TGCAGCATTGGGCAGGCAACAGATCAGCCCCAGCATTTT
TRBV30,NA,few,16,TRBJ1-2,CAWKRGGGLSGYGYTF,TGTGCCTGGAAGAGGGGCGGGGGTCTATCTGGCTATGGCTACACCTTC
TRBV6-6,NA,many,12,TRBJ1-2,CASSNQGNGYTF,TGTGCCAGCAGTAACCAGGGGAATGGCTACACCTTC
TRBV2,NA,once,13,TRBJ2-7,CASSVEGAYEQYF,TGTGCCAGCAGCGTCGAGGGAGCCTACGAGCAGTACTTC
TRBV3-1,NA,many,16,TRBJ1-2,CASSRGGAGNNYGYTF,TGTGCCAGCAGCCGCGGCGGGGCAGGAAATAACTATGGCTACACCTTC
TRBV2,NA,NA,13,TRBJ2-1,CASSSTELGEQFF,TGTGCCAGCAGCTCAACAGAACTGGGTGAGCAGTTCTTC
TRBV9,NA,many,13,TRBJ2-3,CASSVILTDTQYF,TGTGCCAGCAGCGTGATCTTGACAGATACGCAGTATTTT
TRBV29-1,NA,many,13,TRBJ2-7,CSVDGQGSYEQYF,TGCAGCGTTGATGGGCAGGGGTCCTACGAGCAGTACTTC
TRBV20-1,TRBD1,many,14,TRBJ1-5,CSATGQGVAQPQHF,TGCAGTGCTACGGGACAGGGAGTAGCTCAGCCCCAGCATTTT
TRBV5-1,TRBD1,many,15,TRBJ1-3,CASSATGYSGNTIYF,TGCGCCAGCAGCGCGACAGGGTACTCTGGAAACACCATATATTTT
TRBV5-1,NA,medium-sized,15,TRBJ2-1,CASSSGETSYNEQFF,TGCGCCAGCAGCTCAGGGGAGACGTCCTACAATGAGCAGTTCTTC
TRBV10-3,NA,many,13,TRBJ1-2,CATPGPSQGGYTF,TGTGCCACCCCGGGTCCCTCCCAGGGAGGCTACACCTTC
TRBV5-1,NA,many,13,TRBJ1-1,CASSLAGSTEAFF,TGCGCCAGCAGCTTGGCAGGGAGCACTGAAGCTTTCTTT
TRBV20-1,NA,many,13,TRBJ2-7,CSARDAFFYEQYF,TGCAGTGCTAGAGATGCCTTCTTTTACGAGCAGTACTTC
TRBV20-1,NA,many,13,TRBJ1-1,CSARDGGGTEAFF,TGCAGTGCTAGAGACGGGGGCGGGACTGAAGCTTTCTTT
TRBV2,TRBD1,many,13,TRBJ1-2,CASRGTGEGGYTF,TGTGCCAGCAGAGGGACAGGGGAAGGTGGCTACACCTTC
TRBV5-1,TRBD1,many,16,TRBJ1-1,CATRQDRGRVDTEAFF,TGCGCCACCCGCCAAGACAGGGGGCGGGTGGACACTGAAGCTTTCTTT
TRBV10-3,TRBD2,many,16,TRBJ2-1,CAISERLAGVGNEQFF,TGTGCCATCAGTGAAAGACTAGCGGGAGTAGGCAATGAGCAGTTCTTC
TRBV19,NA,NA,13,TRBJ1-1,CASSARGNTEAFF,TGTGCCAGTAGTGCCAGGGGGAACACTGAAGCTTTCTTT
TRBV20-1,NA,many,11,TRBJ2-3,CSAKLVDTQYF,TGCAGTGCTAAGCTAGTAGATACGCAGTATTTT
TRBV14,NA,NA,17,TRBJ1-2,CASSPIGTAGLHYGYTF,TGTGCCAGCAGCCCAATCGGGACGGCCGGCCTGCACTATGGCTACACCTTC
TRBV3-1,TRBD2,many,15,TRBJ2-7,CASSQLAAGRGEQYF,TGTGCCAGCAGCCAACTAGCAGCGGGGCGGGGCGAGCAGTACTTC
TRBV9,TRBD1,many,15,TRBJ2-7,CASSVGQGLSYEQYF,TGTGCCAGCAGCGTTGGACAGGGCCTTTCCTACGAGCAGTACTTC
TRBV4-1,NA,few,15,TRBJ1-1,CASSQKGTPNTEAFF,TGCGCCAGCAGCCAGAAGGGGACACCGAACACTGAAGCTTTCTTT
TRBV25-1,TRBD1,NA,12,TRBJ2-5,CASRDRRETQYF,TGTGCCAGCAGGGACAGGAGGGAGACCCAGTACTTC
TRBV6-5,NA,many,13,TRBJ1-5,CASSYSRGQPQHF,TGTGCCAGCAGTTACTCGAGGGGCCAGCCCCAGCATTTT
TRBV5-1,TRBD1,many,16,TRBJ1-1,CASSSGQGAPGTEAFF,TGCGCCAGCAGCTCCGGACAGGGGGCGCCCGGTACTGAAGCTTTCTTT
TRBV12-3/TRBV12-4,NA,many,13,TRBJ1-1,CASASQVAIEAFF,TGTGCCAGCGCCTCCCAGGTTGCTATTGAAGCTTTCTTT
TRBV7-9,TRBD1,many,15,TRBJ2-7,CASSRGQGKSYEQYF,TGTGCCAGCAGCCGAGGACAGGGAAAGTCCTACGAGCAGTACTTC
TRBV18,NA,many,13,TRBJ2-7,CASSEVRQNEQYF,TGTGCCAGCTCAGAAGTAAGACAGAACGAGCAGTACTTC
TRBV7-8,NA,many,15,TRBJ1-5,CASSLGADSNQPQHF,TGTGCCAGCAGCTTAGGTGCAGATTCTAATCAGCCCCAGCATTTT
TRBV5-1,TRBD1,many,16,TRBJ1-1,CASSSGQGGLPEEAFF,TGCGCCAGCAGCTCCGGACAGGGGGGGCTTCCGGAGGAAGCTTTCTTT
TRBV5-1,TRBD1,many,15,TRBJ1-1,CASSAHEGRGPEAFF,TGCGCCAGCAGCGCACACGAGGGCAGGGGGCCTGAAGCTTTCTTT
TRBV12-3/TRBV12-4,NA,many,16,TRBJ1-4,CASSLGPGATNEKLFF,TGTGCCAGCAGTTTAGGGCCAGGGGCAACTAATGAAAAACTGTTTTTT
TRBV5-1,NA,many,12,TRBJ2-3,CASSLSTDTQYF,TGTGCCAGCAGCCTGAGCACAGATACGCAGTATTTT